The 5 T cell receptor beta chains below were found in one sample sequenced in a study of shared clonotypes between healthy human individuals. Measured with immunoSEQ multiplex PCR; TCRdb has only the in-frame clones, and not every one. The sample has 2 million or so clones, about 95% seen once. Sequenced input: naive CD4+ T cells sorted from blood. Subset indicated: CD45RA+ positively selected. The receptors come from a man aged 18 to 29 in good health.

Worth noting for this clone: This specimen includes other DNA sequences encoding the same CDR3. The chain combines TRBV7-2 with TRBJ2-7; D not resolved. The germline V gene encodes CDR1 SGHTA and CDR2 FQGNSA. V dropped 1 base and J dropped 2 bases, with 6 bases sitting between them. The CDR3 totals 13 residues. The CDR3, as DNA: TGTGCCAGCAGCTTAGGAGGCCCCTACGAGCAGTACTTC. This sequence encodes CASSLGGPYEQYF. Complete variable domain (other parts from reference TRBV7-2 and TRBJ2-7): GAGVSQSPSNKVTEKGKDVELRCDPISGHTALYWYRQSLGQGLEFLIYFQGNSAPDKSGLPSDRFSAERTGGSVSTLTIQRTQQEDSAVYLCASSLGGPYEQYFGPGTRLTVT.

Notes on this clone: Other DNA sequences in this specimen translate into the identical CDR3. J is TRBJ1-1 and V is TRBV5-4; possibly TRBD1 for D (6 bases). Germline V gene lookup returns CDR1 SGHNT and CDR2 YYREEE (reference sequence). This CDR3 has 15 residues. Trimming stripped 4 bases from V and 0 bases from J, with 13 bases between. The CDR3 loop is CASSLGRDMNTEAFF. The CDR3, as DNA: TGTGCCAGCAGCCTCGGCAGGGACATGAACACTGAAGCTTTCTTT.

DNA for the CDR3: TGTGCCAGCAGTTACTTGCAGGGGTTGCTGTTTTTT. This translates into CASSYLQGLLFF. This chain joins TRBV6-5 and TRBJ2-2; the D gene is possibly TRBD1 (6 bases). The CDR3 has 12 residues. Germline CDR1 is MNHEY and CDR2 is SVGAGI. V lost 1 base, J lost 13 bases, and 10 bases lay in between.

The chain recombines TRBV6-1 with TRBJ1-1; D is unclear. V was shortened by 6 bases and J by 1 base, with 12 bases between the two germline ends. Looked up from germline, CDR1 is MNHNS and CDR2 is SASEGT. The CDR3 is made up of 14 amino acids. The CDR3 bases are TGTGCCAGCAGGAGGGATATTAGGAACACTGAAGCTTTCTTT. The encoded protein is CASRRDIRNTEAFF.

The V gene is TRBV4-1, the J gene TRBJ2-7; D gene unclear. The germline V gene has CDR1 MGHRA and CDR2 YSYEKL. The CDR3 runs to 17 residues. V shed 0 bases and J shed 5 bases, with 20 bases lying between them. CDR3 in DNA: TGCGCCAGCAGCCAAGATCGAACCAGATCCTTCCCTGACGAGCAGTACTTC. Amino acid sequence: CASSQDRTRSFPDEQYF.